The present T cell receptor beta chain was sequenced within a study of T cell responses to AZD1222 COVID-19 vaccine. Study information: Pooled in the analysis were second doses at about 4 or about 12 weeks.

As regards this clone: Its antigen is unknown. Other nucleotide sequences in the sample specify the same CDR3.

V lost 0 bases, J lost 4 bases, and 5 bases lay in between. Germline V gene data show CDR1 as SGHRS and CDR2 as YFSETQ. CDR3 size: 12 residues. The study, taken as a whole, reports: CD4 TCRs covered the whole spike, strongest at regions 160-218 and 743-854.

Profiling relied on immunoSEQ multiplex PCR, and the TCRdb table lists in-frame clones only, not all of them. The sample consists of roughly 120,000 clones, more than 75% of them appearing once. The chain has TRBV5-1 and TRBJ2-7; no clear D gene. The source of this sequence is an adult in good health. The starting material was peripheral blood, obtained on day 0 of AZD1222 vaccination. The CDR3 sequence is CASSLEGYEQYF. The CDR3 nucleotides read TGCGCCAGCAGCTTGGAGGGTTACGAGCAGTACTTC.